The entry below describes one TCR beta chain. The data originate from a study of blood T cell repertoires in COVID-19. Across the whole study: The origin of the acute and convalescent COVID-19 samples was the United States, Italy and Spain. T cells, B-cell-depleted T cells, or PBMCs supplied cDNA or gDNA.

CDR3 length: 13 residues. V lost 3 bases, J lost 5 bases, and 8 bases lay in between. CDR1 is LGHNA, CDR2 YSLEER, per germline. In the authors' methods: From reference gene primer amplification, estimates of nucleated cell counts were derived. TCRdb keeps only in-frame clones here, not all; method: immunoSEQ multiplex PCR. V, J and clone size are taken as reported in that table, and D and trimming were inferred from the DNA itself. This sample has tens of thousands of clones; roughly 88% occur once, and the top ten carry around 3.1%. The clonotype was recovered from a man in his forties or fifties with active COVID-19. Sequencing was carried out using peripheral blood. The J gene is TRBJ2-1, the V gene TRBV4-3; D perhaps matches TRBD2 (5 bases). DNA of the CDR3: TGCGCCAGCAGCCATGGACTGCACAATGAGCAGTTCTTC. Amino acid sequence: CASSHGLHNEQFF.